What follows are 31 T cell receptor beta chains derived from one specimen sequenced in a study of T-cell memory formation after mild COVID-19 (TCRdb year 2021). The library relied on 5' RACE. The instrument was an Illumina NovaSeq 6000. The public reads were quality trimmed at Q25 with fastp and then assembled into clones with MiXCR by TCRdb, keeping productive beta chains. For every CDR3 protein sequence, its rows merge into one entry that carries the most common genes and DNA. This sample lists 100,000 to 150,000 distinct CDR3 sequences; approximately 6.2% were detected once. The leading ten clones occupy about 2.2% of the sample. Sequenced material: PBMCs or a T cell subset sorted from them (not recorded which). The receptors originated from an adult woman who had mild COVID-19 (a few samples of this study predate the infection). The sample titles of this study are shuffled in the database, so cell type and time point are left out; the donor was told from shared clones.

V is TRBV7-2 and J is TRBJ2-7; D is tentatively TRBD1 or TRBD2 (5 bases each). The CDR3 totals 15 residues. Germline CDR1 and CDR2: SGHTA and FQGNSA. The V and J ends lost 5 bases and 2 bases respectively, with 16 bases between them. Written as DNA, the CDR3 is TGTGCCAGCAGCCCCAGCGTGGGACCCCCCTACGAGCAGTACTTC. Its translation is CASSPSVGPPYEQYF.

The chain is built from TRBV29-1 and TRBJ1-2; possibly TRBD1 for D (5 bases). The CDR3 extends over 13 amino acids. Germline V gene sequence: CDR1 SQVTM, CDR2 ANQGSEA. Trimming removed 4 bases at V and 4 bases at J, with 13 bases between. CDR3 in DNA: TGCAGCGTTGTGATGGGGGGTTCCTATGGCTACACCTTC. Its translation is CSVVMGGSYGYTF.

This clonotype was found a few times. The chain employs TRBV12-3 or TRBV12-4 and TRBJ2-7, with TRBD1 identical over 10 bases. The CDR3 has 15 residues. Trimming removed 4 bases from V and 5 bases from J; junction bases left unmatched: 8. The CDR3 loop reads CASSYPGTGANEQYF. CDR3 sequence (DNA): TGTGCCAGCAGTTATCCCGGGACAGGGGCAAACGAGCAGTACTTC.

The rearrangement uses TRBV4-1 and TRBJ2-3; 7 bases match TRBD2. Trimming at V came to 4 bases and at J to 5 bases, leaving 3 bases not matched to a gene. This CDR3 has 13 amino acids. Germline V gene lookup returns CDR1 MGHRA and CDR2 YSYEKL. CDR3 coding DNA: TGCGCCAGCAGCCCGCCGGGGGGAGATACGCAGTATTTT. Its translation: CASSPPGGDTQYF.

This clonotype was found a few times. The rearrangement joins TRBV5-1 to TRBJ1-1, with 11 bases fitting TRBD1. This CDR3 is built from 16 residues. CDR1 SGHRS and CDR2 YFSETQ come from the germline V gene. V shed 5 bases and J 5 bases; nucleotides not matched to a gene: 11. CDR3 sequence: CASSPGQGARGTEAFF. The DNA for the CDR3 is TGCGCCAGCAGTCCCGGACAGGGGGCGCGAGGAACTGAAGCTTTCTTT.

The chain is built from TRBV29-1 and TRBJ1-1; no clear D. Germline V lookup: CDR1 SQVTM, CDR2 ANQGSEA. V was clipped by 3 bases and J by 7 bases, with 12 bases between them. CDR3 size: 12 residues. This CDR3 reads CSVDELSDEAFF. The CDR3 region has the DNA TGCAGCGTTGACGAGCTGTCAGATGAAGCTTTCTTT.

This clonotype was counted a few times. The chain uses TRBV30 and TRBJ2-7; the D gene is possibly TRBD1 (5 bases). The CDR3 runs to 12 residues. V lost 3 bases to trimming and J lost 2 bases, with 8 bases between them. Looked up from germline, CDR1 is GTSNPN and CDR2 is SVGIG (reference sequence). This chain's CDR3 is CAWSSRAYEQYF. In DNA, the CDR3 is TGTGCCTGGAGCTCCAGGGCCTACGAGCAGTACTTC.

This clonotype was counted ten times or more. The chain combines TRBV12-3 or TRBV12-4 with TRBJ2-1; 11 bases fit TRBD2. CDR3 length: 16 amino acids. With 7 bases clipped from V and 5 bases from J, the junction kept 10 bases outside the gene matches. The CDR3 sequence is CASKVTSGSFHNEQFF. DNA of the CDR3: TGTGCCAGCAAGGTCACTAGCGGGAGTTTCCACAATGAGCAGTTCTTC.

The rearrangement joins TRBV5-1 to TRBJ2-7; D may correspond to TRBD1 or TRBD2 (7 bases each). This CDR3 contains 16 residues. CDR1 and CDR2 (germline): SGHRS, YFSETQ. The ends were cut back, 2 bases at V and 4 bases at J, with 19 bases in the middle. CDR3 region: CASSLQPGGGFYEQYF. The CDR3 region has the DNA TGCGCCAGCAGCTTACAACCAGGGGGGGGATTTTACGAGCAGTACTTC.

The rearrangement joins TRBV20-1 to TRBJ1-4, with 11 positions matching TRBD1. The CDR3 is made up of 14 amino acids. Germline assignment: CDR1 DFQATT and CDR2 SNEGSKA (reference sequence). The junction had 5 bases not matched to a gene; V was cut back by 4 bases and J by 7 bases. The CDR3 is CSATSGTGGEKLFF. CDR3 sequence (DNA): TGCAGTGCTACGTCCGGGACAGGGGGTGAAAAACTGTTTTTT.

The gene calls are TRBV14 and TRBJ1-2; the D is unclear. The germline V gene has CDR1 SGHDN and CDR2 FVKESK. Trimming removed 4 bases from V and 0 bases from J, with 12 bases in between. CDR3 length equals 15 residues. In nucleotides, the CDR3 is TGTGCCAGCAGCCGCCGGATGGGGACTAACTATGGCTACACCTTC. Translating gives CASSRRMGTNYGYTF.

The sample holds a few counts of this clonotype. V is TRBV27 and J is TRBJ1-2; 8 bases are a match to TRBD1. Germline CDR1 MNHEY, CDR2 SMNVEV (reference sequence). After removal of 7 bases from V and 4 bases from J, the junction contained 14 bases not matched to a gene. The CDR3 totals 16 residues. The CDR3 DNA reads as TGTGCCAGCAAGGGGCAGGGGGCAATCGGAGTCTATGGCTACACCTTC. It translates to CASKGQGAIGVYGYTF.

This chain links TRBV19 with TRBJ2-7; D is possibly TRBD1 (6 bases). The CDR3 has 17 residues. Germline values: CDR1 LNHDA, CDR2 SQIVND (reference sequence). The ends were cut back, 5 bases at V and 0 bases at J, with 20 bases in the middle. CDR3 sequence reads: CASSRFPRQAVSYEQYF. CDR3 coding DNA: TGTGCCAGTAGTCGCTTTCCGCGACAGGCGGTCTCCTACGAGCAGTACTTC. Full variable domain (rest looked up from reference TRBV19 and TRBJ2-7): DGGITQSPKYLFRKEGQNVTLSCEQNLNHDAMYWYRQDPGQGLRLIYYSQIVNDFQKGDIAEGYSVSREKKESFPLTVTSAQKNPTAFYLCASSRFPRQAVSYEQYFGPGTRLTVT.

This clonotype appeared many times. The chain combines TRBV7-2 with TRBJ2-3; D gene unclear. V lost 3 bases and J lost 3, with 13 bases in between. CDR1 SGHTA and CDR2 FQGNSA come from the germline V gene. The CDR3 consists of 15 residues. CDR3 protein: CASSFFDPGTDTQYF. The CDR3 bases are TGTGCCAGCAGCTTTTTTGACCCCGGGACAGATACGCAGTATTTT.

The genes are TRBV2 and TRBJ2-5; D is uncertain. The CDR3 has 11 residues. Germline V gene sequence: CDR1 SNHLY, CDR2 FYNNEI. Trimming took off 3 bases at V and 3 bases at J, with 2 bases between the two ends. In DNA form, the CDR3 reads TGTGCCAGCAGTGAGGAAGAGACCCAGTACTTC. It translates to CASSEEETQYF.

This chain uses TRBV11-2 with TRBJ2-5; D possibly uses TRBD1 or TRBD2 (5 bases each). This CDR3 comprises 15 residues. CDR1 and CDR2 (germline): SGHAT, FQNNGV. Trimming stripped 5 bases from V and 4 bases from J, with 17 bases between. The CDR3 reads CASSIMGVAGETQYF. The CDR3 nucleotides are TGTGCCAGCAGCATCATGGGGGTCGCGGGAGAGACCCAGTACTTC.

For the CDR3, the DNA is TGTGCCAGCAGTTACCCTCAAGAGACCCAGTACTTC. Protein: CASSYPQETQYF. This chain links TRBV6-2 or TRBV6-3 with TRBJ2-5, with unresolved D. The CDR3 has 12 amino acids. CDR1 MNHEY and CDR2 SVGEGT come from the germline V gene. Trimming cost V 2 bases and J 2 bases, with 3 bases left between them.

Many counts were recorded for this clonotype. V usage is TRBV5-1 and J usage is TRBJ1-1, with D possibly being TRBD1 (5 bases). Per germline, CDR1 SGHRS and CDR2 YFSETQ. V gave up 3 bases and J gave up 8 bases, with 14 bases separating them. The CDR3 has 13 residues. The CDR3 DNA reads as TGCGCCAGCAGCTACGCTCAGGGCGTCGAAGCTTTCTTT. As protein: CASSYAQGVEAFF.

This clonotype has a count of ten or more. The chain is built from TRBV15 and TRBJ1-4, with D hard to call. The length of the CDR3 is 16 residues. In germline, CDR1 is LNHNV, CDR2 YYDKDF (reference sequence). Trimming stripped 3 bases from V and 7 bases from J, with 18 bases between. CDR3 nucleotide sequence: TGTGCCACCAGCAGGGCTGGACGGAGCGATGGTGAAAAACTGTTTTTT. Translating gives CATSRAGRSDGEKLFF. Full variable domain (missing parts from reference TRBV15 and TRBJ1-4): DAMVIQNPRYQVTQFGKPVTLSCSQTLNHNVMYWYQQKSSQAPKLLFHYYDKDFNNEADTPDNFQSRRPNTSFCFLDIRSPGLGDTAMYLCATSRAGRSDGEKLFFGSGTQLSVL.

In this sample, this clonotype turned up a few times. The V gene is TRBV14, the J gene TRBJ2-7; D is perhaps TRBD2 (6 bases). Germline-derived CDR1 and CDR2 are SGHDN and FVKESK. The V end lost 3 bases, the J end lost 2 bases, and 20 bases lay between the germline ends. The CDR3 length is 17 residues. CDR3 nucleotide sequence: TGTGCCAGCAGCCAGCAAACCGGGGGAAAGGTTCCCTACGAGCAGTACTTC. It specifies CASSQQTGGKVPYEQYF. The whole variable domain, remainder taken from reference TRBV14 and TRBJ2-7, is EAGVTQFPSHSVIEKGQTVTLRCDPISGHDNLYWYRRVMGKEIKFLLHFVKESKQDESGMPNNRFLAERTGGTYSTLKVQPAELEDSGVYFCASSQQTGGKVPYEQYFGPGTRLTVT.

This clonotype occurred many times. This chain connects TRBV7-2 to TRBJ2-7, with 8 bases aligning to TRBD1. Germline CDR1 and CDR2: SGHTA and FQGNSA. The CDR3 spans 16 residues. V lost 4 bases, J lost 0 bases, and 8 bases stayed unmatched. CDR3 coding DNA: TGTGCCAGCAGCTCCCAGGACAGGGCCCTCTCCTACGAGCAGTACTTC. It translates to CASSSQDRALSYEQYF.

This clonotype was recorded many times. The chain has TRBV20-1 and TRBJ1-1, with D maybe TRBD1 (5 bases). Trimming shortened V by 1 base and J by 0 bases, and 9 bases separated the two germline ends. Per the germline V gene, CDR1 is DFQATT and CDR2 is SNEGSKA (reference sequence). The CDR3 runs 14 residues. CDR3 residues: CSARGQLMNTEAFF. The CDR3 nucleotides are TGCAGTGCTAGAGGACAGCTTATGAACACTGAAGCTTTCTTT.

Remarks on this clonotype: A read error is possible here, since a much larger clone lies one base away. The rearrangement links TRBV25-1 to TRBJ2-2, with 10 bases matching TRBD2. Germline loops: CDR1 MGHDK, CDR2 SYGVNS. This CDR3 has 16 residues. In nucleotides, the CDR3 is TGTGCCAGCAGCAACCCGGGACTAGCGTTCACCGGGGAGCTGATTTTT. It codes for CASSNPGLAFTGELIF.

This clonotype has only a few counts. The V and J genes are TRBV5-1 and TRBJ1-1; D is ambiguous. The ends were cut back, 3 bases at V and 0 bases at J, with 18 bases in the middle. The CDR3 spans 17 residues. Germline CDR1 reads SGHRS; CDR2 reads YFSETQ. The CDR3 DNA reads as TGCGCCAGCAGCTCCTCCGGGAGATCCCATCTGAACACTGAAGCTTTCTTT. This codes for CASSSSGRSHLNTEAFF.

This clonotype was observed a handful of times. The CDR3 nucleotides read TGCGCCAGCAGCTTGTACGGGGACAGGAGCAACGAGCAGTACTTC. Translating gives CASSLYGDRSNEQYF. The chain recombines TRBV5-1 with TRBJ2-7, with 8 bases lining up with TRBD1. The trim removed 1 base at V and 5 bases at J, leaving 8 bases unmatched. The CDR3 is made up of 15 amino acids. CDR1 and CDR2 (germline): SGHRS, YFSETQ.

This clonotype was detected only a few times. This rearrangement joins TRBV4-3 to TRBJ2-1; no clear D gene. V shed 2 bases and J shed 12 bases, with 20 bases lying between them. This CDR3 is built from 15 residues. Per the germline V gene, CDR1 is LGHNA and CDR2 is YSLEER. The chain's CDR3 is CASSQPGSGSQRQFF. DNA for the CDR3: TGCGCCAGCAGCCAACCCGGGTCCGGATCTCAAAGGCAGTTCTTC.

The chain uses TRBV7-6 and TRBJ1-6, with 7 positions matching TRBD1. Germline values: CDR1 SGHVS, CDR2 FNYEAQ. This CDR3 region has 16 residues. V was clipped by 4 bases and J by 9 bases; unmatched bases: 12. The DNA of the CDR3 is TGTGCCAGCAGCTACCTAAGACAGGGTGCAGGTTCACCCCTCCACTTT. Its protein is CASSYLRQGAGSPLHF. The full variable domain, rest sourced from reference TRBV7-6 and TRBJ1-6, is GAGVSQSPRYKVTKRGQDVALRCDPISGHVSLYWYRQALGQGPEFLTYFNYEAQQDKSGLPNDRFSAERPEGSISTLTIQRTEQRDSAMYRCASSYLRQGAGSPLHFGNGTRLTVT.

This clonotype was detected many times. The chain carries TRBV5-6 and TRBJ2-4; D is uncertain. In germline, CDR1 is SGHDT, CDR2 YYEEEE. The length of the CDR3 is 16 residues. The V gene lost 1 base and the J gene lost 3 bases, with 14 bases spanning the gap. CDR3 in DNA: TGTGCCAGCAGCTTGTCTGGTATTTTTGGCAAAAACATTCAGTACTTC. Residues: CASSLSGIFGKNIQYF.

This clonotype was found many times. This chain links TRBV12-3 or TRBV12-4 with TRBJ1-2; 7 nucleotides align to TRBD1. Unmatched junction bases numbered 12, after V lost 6 bases and J lost 5 bases. This CDR3 has 15 residues. This CDR3 is CASSSGQERLYGYTF. CDR3 DNA: TGTGCCAGCAGCTCCGGACAGGAACGACTATATGGCTACACCTTC.

This clonotype was detected ten times or more. This chain joins TRBV18 and TRBJ2-3; D is unresolved. Trimming took off 5 bases at V and 4 bases at J, with 16 bases between the two ends. The CDR3 consists of 15 residues. CDR1 and CDR2 from the germline V gene are KGHSH and LQKENI. The DNA for the CDR3 is TGTGCCAGCTCAACGACGTATGGGGATTCAGATACGCAGTATTTT. This codes for CASSTTYGDSDTQYF.

CDR3: CASRYGGGDQETQYF. Here the CDR3 DNA reads TGCGCCAGCAGATATGGGGGCGGGGACCAAGAGACCCAGTACTTC. The rearrangement links TRBV5-1 to TRBJ2-5; the D gene could be TRBD1 or TRBD2 (6 bases each). The germline V and J ends were trimmed by 5 bases and 0 bases, with 14 bases remaining between them. Germline CDR1 SGHRS, CDR2 YFSETQ. CDR3 length equals 15 residues.